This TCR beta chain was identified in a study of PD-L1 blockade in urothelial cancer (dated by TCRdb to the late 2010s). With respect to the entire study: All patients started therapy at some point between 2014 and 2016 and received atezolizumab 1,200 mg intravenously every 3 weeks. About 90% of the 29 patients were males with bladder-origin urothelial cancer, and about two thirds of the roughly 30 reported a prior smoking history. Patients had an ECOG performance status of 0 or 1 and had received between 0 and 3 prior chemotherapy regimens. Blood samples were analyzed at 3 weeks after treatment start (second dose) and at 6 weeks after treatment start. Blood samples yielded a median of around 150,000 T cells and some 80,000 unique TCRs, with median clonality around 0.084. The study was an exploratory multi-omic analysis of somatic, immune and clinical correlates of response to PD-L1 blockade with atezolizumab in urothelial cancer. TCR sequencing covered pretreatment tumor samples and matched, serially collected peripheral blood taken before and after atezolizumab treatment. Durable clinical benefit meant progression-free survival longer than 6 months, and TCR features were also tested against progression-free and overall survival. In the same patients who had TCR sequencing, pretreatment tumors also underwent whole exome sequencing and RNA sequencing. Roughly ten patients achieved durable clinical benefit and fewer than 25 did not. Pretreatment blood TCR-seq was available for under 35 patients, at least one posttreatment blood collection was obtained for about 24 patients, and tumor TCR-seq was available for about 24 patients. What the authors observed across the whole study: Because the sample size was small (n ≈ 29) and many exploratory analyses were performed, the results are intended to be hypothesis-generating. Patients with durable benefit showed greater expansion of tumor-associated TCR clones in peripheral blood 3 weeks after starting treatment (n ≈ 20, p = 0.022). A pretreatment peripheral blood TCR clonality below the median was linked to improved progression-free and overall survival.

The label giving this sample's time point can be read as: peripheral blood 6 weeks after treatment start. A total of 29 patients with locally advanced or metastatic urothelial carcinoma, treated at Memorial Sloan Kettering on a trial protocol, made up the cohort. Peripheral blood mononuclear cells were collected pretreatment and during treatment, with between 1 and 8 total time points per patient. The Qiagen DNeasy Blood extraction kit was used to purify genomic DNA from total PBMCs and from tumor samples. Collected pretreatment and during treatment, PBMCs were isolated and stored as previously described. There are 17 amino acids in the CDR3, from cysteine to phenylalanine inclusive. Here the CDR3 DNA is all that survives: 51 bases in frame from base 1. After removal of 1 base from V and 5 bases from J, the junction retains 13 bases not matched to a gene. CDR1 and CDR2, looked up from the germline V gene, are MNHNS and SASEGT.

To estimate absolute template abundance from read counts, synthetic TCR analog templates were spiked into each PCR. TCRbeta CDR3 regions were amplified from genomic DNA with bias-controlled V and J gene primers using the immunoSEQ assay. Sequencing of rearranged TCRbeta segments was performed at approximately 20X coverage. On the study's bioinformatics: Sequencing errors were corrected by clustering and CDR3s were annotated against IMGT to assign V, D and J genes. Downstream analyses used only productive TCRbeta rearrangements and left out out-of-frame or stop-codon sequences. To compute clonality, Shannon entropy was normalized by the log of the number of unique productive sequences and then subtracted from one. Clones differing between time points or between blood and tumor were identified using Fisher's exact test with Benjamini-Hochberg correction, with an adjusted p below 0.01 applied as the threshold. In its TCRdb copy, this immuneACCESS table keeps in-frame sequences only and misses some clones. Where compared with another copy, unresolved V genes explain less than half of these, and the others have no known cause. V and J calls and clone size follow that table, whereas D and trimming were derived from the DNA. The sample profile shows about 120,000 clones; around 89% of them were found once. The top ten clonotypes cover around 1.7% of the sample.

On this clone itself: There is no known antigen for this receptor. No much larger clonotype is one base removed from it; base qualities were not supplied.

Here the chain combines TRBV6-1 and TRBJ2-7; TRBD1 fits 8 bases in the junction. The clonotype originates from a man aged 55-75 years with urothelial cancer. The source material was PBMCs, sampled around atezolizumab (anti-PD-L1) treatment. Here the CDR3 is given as CASSEVFFQAGGNEQYF. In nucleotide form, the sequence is TGTGCCAGCAGTGAAGTCTTTTTTCAGGCAGGGGGCAACGAGCAGTACTTC.